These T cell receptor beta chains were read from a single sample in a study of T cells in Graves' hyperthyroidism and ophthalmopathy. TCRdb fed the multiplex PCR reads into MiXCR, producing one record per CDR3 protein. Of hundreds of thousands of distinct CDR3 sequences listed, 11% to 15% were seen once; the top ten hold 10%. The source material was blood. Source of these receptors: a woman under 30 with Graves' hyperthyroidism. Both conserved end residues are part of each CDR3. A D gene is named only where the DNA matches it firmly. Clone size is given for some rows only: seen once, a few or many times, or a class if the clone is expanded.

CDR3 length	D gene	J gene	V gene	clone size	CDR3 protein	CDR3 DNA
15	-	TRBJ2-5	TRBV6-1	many	CASSEAPGRRETQYF	TGTGCCAGCAGTGAAGCGCCGGGGAGGAGAGAGACCCAGTACTTC
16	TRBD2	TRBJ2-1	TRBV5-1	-	CASSRGGTSGINEQFF	TGCGCCAGCAGCCGGGGTGGGACTAGCGGGATCAATGAGCAGTTCTTC
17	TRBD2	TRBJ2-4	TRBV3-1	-	CASSQLPLAGGPVSQYF	TGTGCCAGCAGCCAACTCCCTCTAGCGGGAGGCCCTGTTTCTCAGTACTTC
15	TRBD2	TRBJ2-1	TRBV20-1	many	CSARDLPSGSHEQFF	TGCAGTGCTAGAGATCTGCCTAGCGGGTCGCATGAGCAGTTCTTC
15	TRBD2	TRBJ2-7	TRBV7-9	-	CASSSGTSSFYEQYF	TGTGCCAGCAGCTCTGGGACTAGCAGCTTCTACGAGCAGTACTTC
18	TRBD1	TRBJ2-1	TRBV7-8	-	CASSSLAPRQGQGDEQFF	TGTGCCAGCAGCTCATTAGCTCCACGACAGGGGCAAGGGGATGAGCAGTTCTTC
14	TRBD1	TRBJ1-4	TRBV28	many	CASTGTGLEEKLFF	TGTGCCAGCACGGGGACAGGGTTGGAGGAAAAACTGTTTTTT
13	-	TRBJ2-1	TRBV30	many	CACLRASYNEQFF	TGTGCCTGTCTAAGGGCCTCCTACAATGAGCAGTTCTTC
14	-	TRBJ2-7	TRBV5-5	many	CASSFDTAIYEQYF	TGTGCCAGCAGCTTTGATACAGCAATCTACGAGCAGTACTTC
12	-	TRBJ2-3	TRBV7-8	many	CASTIGTDTQYF	TGTGCCAGCACCATAGGGACAGATACGCAGTATTTT
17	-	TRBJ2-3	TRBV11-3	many	CASSLTLGSGEADTQYF	TGTGCCAGCAGCTTAACACTAGGATCGGGAGAGGCAGATACGCAGTATTTT
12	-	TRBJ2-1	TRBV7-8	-	CASSYRDNEQFF	TGTGCCAGCAGCTACAGGGATAATGAGCAGTTCTTC
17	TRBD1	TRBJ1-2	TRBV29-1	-	CSVRDRGSSWLGYGYTF	TGCAGCGTTCGGGACAGGGGCAGTAGCTGGCTAGGCTATGGCTACACCTTC
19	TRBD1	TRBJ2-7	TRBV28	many	CASSSQTGKTDFSSYEQYF	TGTGCCAGCAGTTCTCAGACAGGGAAGACTGACTTTAGCTCCTACGAGCAGTACTTC
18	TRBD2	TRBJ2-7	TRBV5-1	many	CASSLPEYSGSFSYEQYF	TGCGCCAGCAGCTTGCCAGAGTATAGCGGGAGTTTTTCCTACGAGCAGTACTTC
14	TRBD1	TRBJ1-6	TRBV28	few	CASSLGTGDSPLHF	TGTGCCAGCAGTTTGGGGACAGGGGATTCACCCCTCCACTTT
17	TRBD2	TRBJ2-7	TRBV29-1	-	CSVEAGPGTSGPYEQYF	TGCAGCGTTGAGGCAGGCCCCGGGACTAGCGGACCCTACGAGCAGTACTTC
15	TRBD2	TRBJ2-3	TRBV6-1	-	CASSSGREGTDTQYF	TGTGCCAGCAGCTCGGGGCGGGAGGGCACAGATACGCAGTATTTT
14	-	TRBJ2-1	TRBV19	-	CASSIGGGDGEQFF	TGTGCCAGTAGTATTGGGGGCGGGGACGGTGAGCAGTTCTTC
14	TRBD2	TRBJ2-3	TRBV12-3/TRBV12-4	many	CASTVGVGGVTQYF	TGTGCCAGCACCGTCGGAGTCGGGGGGGTTACGCAGTATTTT
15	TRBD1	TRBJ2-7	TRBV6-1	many	CASRIADRDSYEQYF	TGTGCCAGCAGGATAGCCGATCGGGACAGTTACGAGCAGTACTTC
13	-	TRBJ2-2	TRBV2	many	CASRTLTGLQLFF	TGTGCCAGCAGGACGCTTACAGGGCTACAGCTGTTTTTT
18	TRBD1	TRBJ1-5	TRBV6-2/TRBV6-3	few	CASSYADPGQVRNQPQHF	TGTGCCAGCAGTTACGCGGATCCGGGACAGGTGAGAAATCAGCCCCAGCATTTT
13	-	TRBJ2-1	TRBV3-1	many	CASSHNEGNEQFF	TGTGCCAGCAGCCACAATGAAGGGAATGAGCAGTTCTTC
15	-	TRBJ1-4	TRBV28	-	CASSLLLETNEKLFF	TGTGCCAGCAGTTTACTCCTTGAAACTAATGAAAAACTGTTTTTT
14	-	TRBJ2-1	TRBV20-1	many	CSASYLPRRNEQFF	TGCAGTGCTAGTTATCTACCCCGAAGGAATGAGCAGTTCTTC
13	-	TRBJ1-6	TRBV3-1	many	CASSQMQYSPLHF	TGTGCCAGCAGCCAAATGCAGTATTCACCCCTCCACTTT
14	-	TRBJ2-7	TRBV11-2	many	CASSPTVFYAEQYF	TGTGCCAGCAGCCCGACCGTATTCTACGCCGAGCAGTACTTC
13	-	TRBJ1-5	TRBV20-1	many	CSARATNNQPQHF	TGCAGTGCTAGAGCGACCAACAATCAGCCCCAGCATTTT
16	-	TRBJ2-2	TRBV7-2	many	CASRATGARGTGELFF	TGTGCCAGCAGGGCTACAGGAGCTCGTGGCACCGGGGAGCTGTTTTTT
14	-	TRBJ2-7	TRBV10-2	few	CASRAGQGPYEQYF	TGCGCCAGCCGGGCGGGGCAGGGCCCCTACGAGCAGTACTTC
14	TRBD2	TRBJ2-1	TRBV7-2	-	CASSSPGLANEQFF	TGTGCCAGCAGCTCCCCGGGACTAGCAAATGAGCAGTTCTTC
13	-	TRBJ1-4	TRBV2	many	CARRGGTNEKLFF	TGTGCCAGGCGAGGGGGGACTAATGAAAAACTGTTTTTT
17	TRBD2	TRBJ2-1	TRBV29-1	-	CSADKGLAGGRRNEQFF	TGCAGCGCCGATAAGGGACTAGCGGGAGGTCGTAGGAATGAGCAGTTCTTC
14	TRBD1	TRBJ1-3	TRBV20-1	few	CSAVQGSSGNTIYF	TGCAGTGCGGTACAGGGGAGCTCTGGAAACACCATATATTTT
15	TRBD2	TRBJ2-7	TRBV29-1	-	CSVEGSSGGYYEQYF	TGCAGCGTTGAAGGATCTAGCGGGGGTTACTACGAGCAGTACTTC
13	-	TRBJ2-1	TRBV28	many	CASSQMEENEQFF	TGTGCCAGCAGTCAAATGGAGGAAAATGAGCAGTTCTTC
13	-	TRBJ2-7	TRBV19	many	CASSGTNAYEQYF	TGTGCCAGTAGTGGGACAAATGCTTACGAGCAGTACTTC
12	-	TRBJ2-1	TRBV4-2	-	CASSQEGHEQFF	TGTGCCAGCAGCCAAGAGGGGCATGAGCAGTTCTTC
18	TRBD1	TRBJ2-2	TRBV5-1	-	CASSPAPGTGGASGELFF	TGCGCCAGCAGCCCCGCCCCAGGGACAGGGGGCGCTTCCGGGGAGCTGTTTTTT
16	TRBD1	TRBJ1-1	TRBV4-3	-	CASSHSLTGEGTEAFF	TGCGCCAGCAGCCATTCCCTGACAGGGGAAGGCACTGAAGCTTTCTTT
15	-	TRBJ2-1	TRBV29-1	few	CSVEDSHGWSNEQFF	TGCAGCGTTGAAGATTCTCACGGTTGGAGCAATGAGCAGTTCTTC
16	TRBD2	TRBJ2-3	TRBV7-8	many	CASSSQSGTSTDTQYF	TGTGCCAGCAGCTCCCAGAGCGGGACTAGCACAGATACGCAGTATTTT
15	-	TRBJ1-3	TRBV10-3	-	CAISDRDHSGNTIYF	TGTGCCATCAGTGATAGGGATCACTCTGGAAACACCATATATTTT
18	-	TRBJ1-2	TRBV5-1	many	CASSPGKLGGGVDYGYTF	TGCGCCAGCAGCCCAGGGAAACTAGGAGGTGGGGTTGACTATGGCTACACCTTC
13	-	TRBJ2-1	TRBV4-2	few	CASSQDTGVEQFF	TGTGCCAGCAGCCAAGACACCGGAGTGGAGCAGTTCTTC
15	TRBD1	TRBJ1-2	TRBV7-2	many	CASSLWTGGGYGYTF	TGTGCCAGCAGCTTATGGACAGGGGGCGGCTATGGCTACACCTTC
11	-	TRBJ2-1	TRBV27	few	CASRRLSVWFF	TGTGCCAGCAGGAGGCTCTCTGTATGGTTCTTC
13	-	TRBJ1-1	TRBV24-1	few	CATSEATGNEAFF	TGTGCCACCAGTGAAGCTACGGGGAATGAAGCTTTCTTT
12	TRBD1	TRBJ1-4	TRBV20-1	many	CSASGQAEKLFF	TGCAGTGCTTCGGGACAGGCCGAAAAACTGTTTTTT
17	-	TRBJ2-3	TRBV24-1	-	CATSDSLLADSTDTQYF	TGTGCCACCAGTGATTCGCTTTTAGCGGATAGCACAGATACGCAGTATTTT